This entry concerns a single T cell receptor (beta chain). Its antigen remains unknown. The record originates from a study of T cell responses to AZD1222 COVID-19 vaccine. Study in general: Investigators merged groups given second doses at roughly 4 or roughly 12 weeks. Study-level findings and limits: Spike-specific TCR repertoires showed rising breadth and depth after two AZD1222 doses. Clonal diversity was possibly underestimated, and white British individuals and females predominated among donors. Nearly half of spike-specific TCRs reportedly target variant regions that are unmutated in the B.1.351 and B.1.1.7 variants.

Sequencing was performed with immunoSEQ multiplex PCR; in TCRdb, only in-frame clones are kept and a portion is missing. Here the sample spans 200,000 to 300,000 clones, more than 85% being singletons. Germline V lookup: CDR1 SGHDT, CDR2 YYEEEE. Trimming took off 0 bases at V and 8 bases at J, with 14 bases between the two ends. The CDR3 contains 14 residues. The sample was peripheral blood, taken on day 0 of AZD1222 vaccination. The receptor was derived from an adult in good health. The V gene is TRBV5-6, the J gene TRBJ1-2; D is uncertain. CDR3 sequence (DNA): TGTGCCAGCAGCTTGGGACACGGGTCGGGGGGCTACACCTTC. Translation gives CASSLGHGSGGYTF.